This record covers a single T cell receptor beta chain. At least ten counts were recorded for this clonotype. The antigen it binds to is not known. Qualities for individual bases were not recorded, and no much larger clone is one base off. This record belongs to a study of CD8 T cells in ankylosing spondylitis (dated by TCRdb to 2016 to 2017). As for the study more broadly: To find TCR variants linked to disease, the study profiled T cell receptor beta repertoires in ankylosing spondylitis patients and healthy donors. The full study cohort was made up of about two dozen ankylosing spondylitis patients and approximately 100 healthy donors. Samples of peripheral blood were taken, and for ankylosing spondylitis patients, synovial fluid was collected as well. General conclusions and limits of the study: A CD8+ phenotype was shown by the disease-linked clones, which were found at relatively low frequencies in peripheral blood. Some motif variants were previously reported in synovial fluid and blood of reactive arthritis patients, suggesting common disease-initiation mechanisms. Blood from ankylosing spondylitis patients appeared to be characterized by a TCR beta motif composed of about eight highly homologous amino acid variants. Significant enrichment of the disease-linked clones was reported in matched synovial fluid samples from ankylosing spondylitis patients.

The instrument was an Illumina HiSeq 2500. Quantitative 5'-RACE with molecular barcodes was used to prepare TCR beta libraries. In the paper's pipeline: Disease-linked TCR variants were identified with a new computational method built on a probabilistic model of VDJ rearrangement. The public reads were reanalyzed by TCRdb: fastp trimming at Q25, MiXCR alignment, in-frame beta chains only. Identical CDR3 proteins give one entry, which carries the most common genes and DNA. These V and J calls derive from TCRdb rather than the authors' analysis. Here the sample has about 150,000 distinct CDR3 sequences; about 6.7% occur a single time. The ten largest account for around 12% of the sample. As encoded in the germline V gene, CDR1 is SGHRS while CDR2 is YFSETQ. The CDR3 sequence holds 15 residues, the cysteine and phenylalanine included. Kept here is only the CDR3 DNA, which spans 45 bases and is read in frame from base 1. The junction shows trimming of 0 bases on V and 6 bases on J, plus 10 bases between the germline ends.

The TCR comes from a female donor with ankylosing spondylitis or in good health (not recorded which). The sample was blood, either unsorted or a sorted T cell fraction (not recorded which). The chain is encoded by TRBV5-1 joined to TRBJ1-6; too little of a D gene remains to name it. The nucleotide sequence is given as TGCGCCAGCAGCTTGGTTCTGGCAGCTAATTCACCCCTCCACTTT. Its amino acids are CASSLVLAANSPLHF.